This T cell receptor beta chain is drawn from a study of blood T cell repertoires in COVID-19 (dated by TCRdb to 2018 to 2020). A note on the overall study: Samples from collaborators originated in the United States, Italy and Spain and spanned both the acute and convalescent phases of COVID-19. The prospective study material was composed of cDNA or gDNA derived from T cells, B-cell-depleted T cells, or PBMCs. Deeply sampled blood TCRbeta repertoires from subjects exposed to, actively infected with, or recovered from COVID-19 were included in the dataset. The repertoires were released in a freely available public database intended as a resource for research on the immune response to SARS-CoV-2. Samples came from the ongoing ImmuneRACE study (first 160 participants) plus 1,254 subjects from 6 global collaborators. Nearly every sample came with metadata listing a de-identified subject ID, COVID-19 status, age in years and sex. Where available, HLA class I and class II types were taken from metadata supplied by the sample provider and were not determined by assay-based typing.

V loses 1 base at its end and J loses 13 bases; junction bases beyond the gene matches: 4. Counted from cysteine to phenylalanine, this CDR3 has 12 amino acids. The read is trimmed to its CDR3 DNA, 36 bases read in frame from base 1. The germline V gene (reference sequence) yields LGHDT for CDR1 and YNNKEL for CDR2. With respect to this clone: Its antigen is not yet known. No much larger clone exists at a distance of one base, and base qualities are not known.

The investigation overall reported the following: The amount of clinical and demographic metadata varied by source and participant and was provided uncurated.

TCRbeta CDR3 regions were amplified from genomic DNA by means of the immunoSEQ Assay, a bias-controlled multiplex PCR. The authors' analysis ran thus. The number of nucleated cells in each sample was estimated by amplification of reference gene primers within the assay. To quantify the absolute abundance of each unique TCRbeta CDR3 rearrangement, sequence reads were collapsed and filtered. Productive Simpson clonality was computed per sample as the square root of Simpson's diversity index over productive rearrangements. The clones in this table, taken by TCRdb from immuneACCESS, are in-frame only. Not every clone is retained; where verified, under half of the shortfall comes from an unresolved V gene, and the cause of the rest is unknown. Clone size and V and J calls were adopted from that table, with D and trimming inferred from the DNA. Present in this sample are about 110,000 clones, about 87% of which were seen just once. The ten top clones hold under 7% of the sample.

Each collaborating institution followed its own protocols to collect whole blood in K2EDTA tubes. For TCRbeta analysis, collaborators shipped samples as frozen whole blood, isolated PBMCs, or DNA extracted from either of those sample types. The receptor was isolated from a woman between 50 and 59 years old with acute or convalescent COVID-19. The sequenced sample consisted of peripheral blood. The sequence links TRBV3-1 (or the pseudogene TRBV3-2) to TRBJ1-5, and 7 junctional nucleotides match TRBD1. At the DNA level, the sequence is TGTGCCAGCAGCCAAGGGAGGACAGGTCAGCATTTT. Its translation reads: CASSQGRTGQHF.